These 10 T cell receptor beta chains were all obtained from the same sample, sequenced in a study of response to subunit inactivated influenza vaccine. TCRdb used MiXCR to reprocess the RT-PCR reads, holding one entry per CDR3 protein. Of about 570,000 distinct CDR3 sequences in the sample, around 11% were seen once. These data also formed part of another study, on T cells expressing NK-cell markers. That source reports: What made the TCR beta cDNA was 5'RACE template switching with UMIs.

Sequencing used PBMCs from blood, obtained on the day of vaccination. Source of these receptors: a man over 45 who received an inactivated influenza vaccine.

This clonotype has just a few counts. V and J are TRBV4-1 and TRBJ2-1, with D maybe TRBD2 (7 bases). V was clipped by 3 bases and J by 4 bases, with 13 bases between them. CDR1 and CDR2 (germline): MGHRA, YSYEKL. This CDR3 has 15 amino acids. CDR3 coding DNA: TGCGCCAGCAGCCAGTGGGGGGGCGGATACAATGAGCAGTTCTTC. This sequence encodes CASSQWGGGYNEQFF.

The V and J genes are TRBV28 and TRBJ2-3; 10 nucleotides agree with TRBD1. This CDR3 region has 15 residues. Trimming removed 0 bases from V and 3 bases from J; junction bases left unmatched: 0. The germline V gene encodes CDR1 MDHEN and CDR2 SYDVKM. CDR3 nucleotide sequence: TGTGCCAGCAGTTTATGGGACAGGGGGACAGATACGCAGTATTTT. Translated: CASSLWDRGTDTQYF.

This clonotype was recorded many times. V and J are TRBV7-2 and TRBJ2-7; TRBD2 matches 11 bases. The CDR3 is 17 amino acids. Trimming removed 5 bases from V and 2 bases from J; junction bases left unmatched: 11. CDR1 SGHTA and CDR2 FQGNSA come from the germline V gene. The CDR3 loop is CASSIGPGTSGTYEQYF. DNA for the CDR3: TGTGCCAGCAGCATAGGCCCCGGGACTAGCGGAACCTACGAGCAGTACTTC.

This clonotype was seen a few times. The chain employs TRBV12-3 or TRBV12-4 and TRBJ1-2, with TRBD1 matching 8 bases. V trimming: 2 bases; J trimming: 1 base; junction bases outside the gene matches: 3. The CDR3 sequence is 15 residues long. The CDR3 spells CASSLSGGGNYGYTF. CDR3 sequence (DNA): TGTGCCAGCAGTTTATCAGGGGGCGGTAACTATGGCTACACCTTC.

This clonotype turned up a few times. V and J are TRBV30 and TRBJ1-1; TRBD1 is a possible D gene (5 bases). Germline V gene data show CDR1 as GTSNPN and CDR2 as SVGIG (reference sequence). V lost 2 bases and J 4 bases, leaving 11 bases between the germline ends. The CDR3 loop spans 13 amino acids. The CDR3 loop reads CAWSLSGPTEAFF. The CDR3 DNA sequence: TGTGCCTGGAGTTTGTCAGGGCCCACTGAAGCTTTCTTT.

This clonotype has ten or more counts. Written as DNA, the CDR3 is TGCAGCGTTGAAGTTGTGGGGATGAACACTGAAGCTTTCTTT. Amino acid sequence: CSVEVVGMNTEAFF. V gene TRBV29-1 combines with J gene TRBJ1-1; no clear D gene. Trimming stripped 1 base from V and 0 bases from J, with 9 bases between. This CDR3 is built from 14 residues. Germline-derived CDR1 and CDR2 are SQVTM and ANQGSEA.

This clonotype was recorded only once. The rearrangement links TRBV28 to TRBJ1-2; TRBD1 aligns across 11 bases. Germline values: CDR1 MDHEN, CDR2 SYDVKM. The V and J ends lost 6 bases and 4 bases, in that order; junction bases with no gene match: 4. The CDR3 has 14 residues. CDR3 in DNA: TGTGCCAGCAGGGGACAGGGGGGTGGCTATGGCTACACCTTC. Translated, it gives CASRGQGGGYGYTF.

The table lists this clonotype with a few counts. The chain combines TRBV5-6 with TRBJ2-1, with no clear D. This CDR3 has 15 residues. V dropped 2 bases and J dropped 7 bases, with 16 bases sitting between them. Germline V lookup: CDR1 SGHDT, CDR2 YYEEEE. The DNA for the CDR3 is TGTGCCAGCAGCTTTCGGTACTGGGTGTATAATGAGCAGTTCTTC. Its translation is CASSFRYWVYNEQFF. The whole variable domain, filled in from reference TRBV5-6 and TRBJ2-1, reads DAGVTQSPTHLIKTRGQQVTLRCSPKSGHDTVSWYQQALGQGPQFIFQYYEEEERQRGNFPDRFSGHQFPNYSSELNVNALLLGDSALYLCASSFRYWVYNEQFFGPGTRLTVL.

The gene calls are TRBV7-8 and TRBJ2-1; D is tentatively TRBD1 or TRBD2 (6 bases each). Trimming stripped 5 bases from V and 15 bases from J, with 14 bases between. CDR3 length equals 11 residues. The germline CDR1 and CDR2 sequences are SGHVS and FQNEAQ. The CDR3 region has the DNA TGTGCCAGCAGCAAGAGGGGGGCTTGGTTCTTC. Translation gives CASSKRGAWFF.

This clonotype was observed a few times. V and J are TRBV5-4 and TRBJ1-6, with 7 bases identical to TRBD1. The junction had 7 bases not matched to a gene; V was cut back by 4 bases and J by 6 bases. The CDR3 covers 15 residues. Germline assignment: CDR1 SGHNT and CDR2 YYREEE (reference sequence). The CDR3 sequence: CASSVGQATNSPLHF. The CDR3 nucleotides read TGTGCCAGCAGCGTCGGACAGGCGACTAATTCACCCCTCCACTTT.